This entry lists 26 T cell receptor beta chains sequenced from one sample in a study of cytomegalovirus exposure and HLA in healthy donors. Vbeta (60) and Jbeta (13) primers were used in the PCR. The data were produced by immunoSEQ multiplex PCR, yet TCRdb's version contains in-frame clones alone and is incomplete. The sample lists roughly 110,000 clones; 60% to 85% were seen once. The sequencing input was PBMCs. These receptor sequences come from a female donor in good health and CMV-seronegative.

This rearrangement joins TRBV7-7 to TRBJ1-1, with 8 nucleotides matching TRBD1. The CDR3 contains 12 residues. Germline V gene data show CDR1 as SSHAT and CDR2 as FNYEAQ (reference sequence). CDR3 amino acids: CATDRANTEAFF. The CDR3 DNA follows: TGTGCAACGGACAGGGCAAACACTGAAGCTTTCTTT.

This clone was recorded a few times. The CDR3 sequence: CASSRFGQSDTEAFF. The CDR3, as DNA: TGTGCCAGTAGCCGATTCGGACAGAGTGACACTGAAGCTTTCTTT. The chain is built from TRBV19 and TRBJ1-1; perhaps TRBD1 as D (6 bases). V gave up 6 bases and J gave up 3 bases, with 17 bases separating them. This CDR3 comprises 15 residues. Per germline, CDR1 LNHDA and CDR2 SQIVND (reference sequence).

The chain combines TRBV4-3 with TRBJ2-1, with 7 bases that match TRBD1. After removal of 4 bases from V and 8 bases from J, the junction contained 11 bases not matched to a gene. CDR1 and CDR2 from the germline V gene are LGHNA and YSLEER. CDR3 length equals 15 residues. The CDR3 DNA reads as TGCGCCAGCAGCCGTCTGACAGGGCCGGTTGATGAGCAGTTCTTC. Amino acid sequence: CASSRLTGPVDEQFF.

CDR3 coding DNA: TGTGCCAGCAGCCAGGAACCCACCGGGGAGCTGTTTTTT. Its translation: CASSQEPTGELFF. The chain combines TRBV27 with TRBJ2-2; D is unclear. The V and J ends lost 6 bases and 4 bases respectively, with 9 bases between them. Germline lookup yields CDR1 MNHEY and CDR2 SMNVEV (reference sequence). This CDR3 has 13 amino acids.

This clone showed up just once. This chain joins TRBV27 and TRBJ2-5; the match to TRBD1 covers 8 bases. The J segment lost 5 bases and the V segment lost 6 bases, leaving 5 bases of the junction unmatched. The CDR3 contains 13 residues. In germline, CDR1 is MNHEY, CDR2 SMNVEV (reference sequence). CDR3 sequence reads: CASRRTGFETQYF. In DNA, the CDR3 is TGTGCCAGCAGGCGGACAGGGTTCGAGACCCAGTACTTC.

This chain connects TRBV29-1 to TRBJ2-5, with 8 positions matching TRBD2. The CDR3 sequence is 14 residues long. Germline V CDR1 and CDR2: SQVTM, ANQGSEA. J gave up 7 bases and V 0 bases, and 7 bases lay outside the gene matches. The CDR3 here is CSVEDLGLAGTQYF. CDR3 DNA: TGCAGCGTTGAAGATCTCGGACTAGCAGGGACCCAGTACTTC.

The rearrangement links TRBV2 to TRBJ2-2; 12 positions match TRBD2. This CDR3 has 18 residues. The germline V gene encodes CDR1 SNHLY and CDR2 FYNNEI. With 2 bases clipped from V and 1 base from J, the junction kept 5 bases outside the gene matches. CDR3 sequence: CASSEFLGLAGNTGELFF. CDR3 sequence (DNA): TGTGCCAGCAGTGAATTTTTGGGACTAGCGGGGAACACCGGGGAGCTGTTTTTT.

The chain employs TRBV5-4 and TRBJ2-2, with D perhaps TRBD2 (5 bases). From germline, CDR1 is SGHNT and CDR2 YYREEE (reference sequence). V lost 0 bases, J lost 4 bases, and 7 bases lay in between. The CDR3 runs 14 residues. The CDR3 sequence: CASSLVGVTGELFF. CDR3 coding DNA: TGTGCCAGCAGCTTGGTCGGGGTCACCGGGGAGCTGTTTTTT.

The CDR3 reads CATSSEQGTQETQYF. The CDR3 DNA sequence: TGTGCCACCAGCAGTGAACAGGGGACCCAAGAGACCCAGTACTTC. The V and J genes are TRBV15 and TRBJ2-5; 7 bases line up with TRBD1. V gave up 3 bases and J gave up 1 base; unmatched junction bases: 5. Germline V gives CDR1 LNHNV, CDR2 YYDKDF (reference sequence). The CDR3 is 15 residues long.

This clone was observed a few times. The chain joins TRBV6-5 to TRBJ1-1; TRBD1 matches at 7 bases. The CDR3 is made up of 14 amino acids. After removal of 4 bases from V and 0 bases from J, the junction contained 2 bases not matched to a gene. The germline V gene encodes CDR1 MNHEY and CDR2 SVGAGI. The CDR3 loop is CASSLGQMNTEAFF. The CDR3 DNA sequence: TGTGCCAGCAGTTTGGGACAGATGAACACTGAAGCTTTCTTT.

The CDR3 sequence: CASSAGGAVQETQYF. CDR3 DNA sequence: TGTGCCAGCAGCGCCGGGGGGGCCGTCCAAGAGACCCAGTACTTC. The J gene is TRBJ2-5, the V gene TRBV9, with 8 bases fitting TRBD2. The length of the CDR3 is 15 residues. The germline gives CDR1 SGDLS, CDR2 YYNGEE. Trimming at V came to 3 bases and at J to 1 base, leaving 5 bases not matched to a gene. Looking up the rest from reference TRBV9 and TRBJ2-5 gives the full variable domain: DSGVTQTPKHLITATGQRVTLRCSPRSGDLSVYWYQQSLDQGLQFLIQYYNGEERAKGNILERFSAQQFPDLHSELNLSSLELGDSALYFCASSAGGAVQETQYFGPGTRLLVL.

CDR3 sequence reads: CASSWTGGRAEAFF. In DNA, the CDR3 is TGTGCCAGCAGTTGGACAGGTGGCCGGGCTGAAGCTTTCTTT. The chain carries TRBV13 and TRBJ1-1; TRBD1 matches at 7 bases. The ends lost 6 bases at V and 6 bases at J; junction bases unmatched: 10. The CDR3 totals 14 residues. CDR1 is PRHDT, CDR2 FYEKMQ, per germline (reference sequence). The entire variable domain, with the rest obtained from reference TRBV13 and TRBJ1-1, is as follows: AAGVIQSPRHLIKEKRETATLKCYPIPRHDTVYWYQQGPGQDPQFLISFYEKMQSDKGSIPDRFSAQQFSDYHSELNMSSLELGDSALYFCASSWTGGRAEAFFGQGTRLTVV.

The J gene is TRBJ1-2, the V gene TRBV6-5; 7 bases match TRBD1. This CDR3 region has 14 residues. J was trimmed by 3 bases and V by 0 bases; bases with no gene match: 1. CDR1 MNHEY and CDR2 SVGAGI come from the germline V gene. CDR3 residues: CASSYSDRDYGYTF. The CDR3 DNA reads TGTGCCAGCAGTTACTCAGACAGGGACTATGGCTACACCTTC.

The chain recombines TRBV19 with TRBJ1-5; 11 nucleotides align to TRBD1. Germline CDR1 and CDR2: LNHDA and SQIVND (reference sequence). CDR3 length: 13 residues. The junction had 1 base not matched to a gene; V was cut back by 7 bases and J by 5 bases. In nucleotides, the CDR3 is TGTGCCAGTAAGGACAGGGGGCATCAGCCCCAGCATTTT. It encodes CASKDRGHQPQHF.

This clone was counted a few times. This chain uses TRBV5-5 with TRBJ2-1; TRBD2 aligns across 10 bases. This CDR3 region has 17 residues. With 4 bases clipped from V and 4 bases from J, the junction kept 11 bases outside the gene matches. The germline CDR1 and CDR2 sequences are SGHKS and YYEKEE (reference sequence). This CDR3 is CASSPVASGGPYNEQFF. DNA for the CDR3: TGTGCCAGCAGCCCGGTGGCTAGCGGGGGTCCTTACAATGAGCAGTTCTTC.

V usage is TRBV18 and J usage is TRBJ2-7, with 16 bases identical to TRBD2. Per germline, CDR1 KGHSH and CDR2 LQKENI. The CDR3 has 21 amino acids. The trim removed 3 bases at V and 5 bases at J, leaving 19 bases unmatched. The CDR3 DNA reads as TGTGCCAGCTCACCCGTCCCGGGACTAGCGGGGGGGCTCGAGGCGGAGGACGAGCAGTACTTC. It yields the protein CASSPVPGLAGGLEAEDEQYF.

This clone was observed a handful of times. The chain couples TRBV6-5 to TRBJ1-2; tentatively, D is TRBD1 (6 bases). Trimming left V 6 bases short and J 2 bases short, with 10 bases between. The CDR3 covers 13 residues. The germline gives CDR1 MNHEY, CDR2 SVGAGI. The CDR3 sequence: CASRIQGNYGYTF. The CDR3 bases are TGTGCCAGCAGGATACAGGGAAACTATGGCTACACCTTC.

This clone was seen only once. The chain couples TRBV6-6 to TRBJ2-1, with TRBD2 as a possible D gene (7 bases). V lost 6 bases, J lost 2 bases, and 11 bases lay in between. The germline CDR1 and CDR2 sequences are MNHNY and SVGAGI (reference sequence). The CDR3 runs to 14 residues. As DNA, the CDR3 is TGTGCCAGCAGCACCGGGGGGCCCTACAATGAGCAGTTCTTC. As protein: CASSTGGPYNEQFF.

This clone was counted a single time. The rearrangement uses TRBV6-5 and TRBJ1-2, with 7 bases aligning to TRBD1. The CDR3 length is 13 residues. Trimming cost V 5 bases and J 4 bases; bases outside gene matches: 4. Germline lookup yields CDR1 MNHEY and CDR2 SVGAGI. CDR3 coding DNA: TGTGCCAGCAGTACAGACAGGGTCTATGGCTACACCTTC. Translating gives CASSTDRVYGYTF.

J is TRBJ2-5 and V is TRBV5-1, with 9 bases fitting TRBD2. V dropped 2 bases and J dropped 5; count of bases not matched to a gene: 1. The CDR3 is 13 amino acids. CDR1 and CDR2 from the germline V gene are SGHRS and YFSETQ. DNA for the CDR3: TGCGCCAGCAGCTTCGCGGGGGGGGAGACCCAGTACTTC. It codes for CASSFAGGETQYF.

This chain uses TRBV7-9 with TRBJ2-7, with 8 nucleotides matching TRBD1. The CDR3 contains 15 residues. CDR1 and CDR2 (germline): SEHNR, FQNEAQ (reference sequence). V dropped 3 bases and J dropped 4; count of bases not matched to a gene: 8. This CDR3 is CASSFWGQATYEQYF. Written as DNA, the CDR3 is TGTGCCAGCAGCTTTTGGGGACAGGCGACTTACGAGCAGTACTTC.

The chain links TRBV5-1 to TRBJ2-3, with 7 bases fitting TRBD1. The V gene end was trimmed by 4 bases and the J gene end by 0 bases; junction bases not matched to a gene: 5. This CDR3 spans 15 amino acids. CDR1 and CDR2 from the germline V gene are SGHRS and YFSETQ. The CDR3 region has the DNA TGCGCCAGCAGCCCACAGGGGATAAGCACAGATACGCAGTATTTT. It yields the protein CASSPQGISTDTQYF.

The chain has TRBV19 and TRBJ1-5, with a tentative D call TRBD1 (6 bases). Per the germline V gene, CDR1 is LNHDA and CDR2 is SQIVND (reference sequence). The V end lost 3 bases, the J end lost 0 bases, and 12 bases lay between the germline ends. This CDR3 has 16 residues. The CDR3, as DNA: TGTGCCAGTAGTATCGGGGGGGCCTATAGCAATCAGCCCCAGCATTTT. As protein: CASSIGGAYSNQPQHF.

The V gene is TRBV6-6, the J gene TRBJ2-1, with D perhaps TRBD1 (5 bases). The germline V and J ends were trimmed by 8 bases and 0 bases, with 11 bases remaining between them. Germline assignment: CDR1 MNHNY and CDR2 SVGAGI (reference sequence). The CDR3 loop spans 14 amino acids. This CDR3 reads CASRRDSSYNEQFF. DNA of the CDR3: TGTGCCAGCCGCCGTGACAGCTCCTACAATGAGCAGTTCTTC.

This sequence joins TRBV20-1 and TRBJ1-4; D unclear. V was trimmed by 6 bases and J by 11 bases, leaving 13 bases between them. The CDR3 totals 11 residues. Looked up from germline, CDR1 is DFQATT and CDR2 is SNEGSKA (reference sequence). As DNA, the CDR3 is TGCAGTGCCCAGACCCCGGAGAAACTGTTTTTT. Its translation: CSAQTPEKLFF.

The chain has TRBV27 and TRBJ2-7; tentatively, D is TRBD2 (5 bases). Trimming left V 0 bases short and J 3 bases short, with 12 bases between. Per the germline V gene, CDR1 is MNHEY and CDR2 is SMNVEV (reference sequence). There are 15 residues in the CDR3. The CDR3 DNA follows: TGTGCCAGCAGTTTATCGCCAGACGGGGTCTACGAGCAGTACTTC. Its protein product is CASSLSPDGVYEQYF.